Listed below are T cell receptor beta chains from one sample, sequenced in a study of T cells in Graves' hyperthyroidism and ophthalmopathy. Each CDR3 protein gets one entry after TCRdb re-called the multiplex PCR reads with MiXCR. The data hold hundreds of thousands of distinct CDR3 sequences, with over 35% observed a single time. Sequenced sample: blood. These receptors all stem from a young man with Graves' hyperthyroidism. Both conserved end residues are part of each CDR3. D genes are given only for firm matches. Expanded clones are given a class, and other clones once, few, many or no size at all.

>TRBJ2-5|NA|15|TRBV2|many
CASSTGNRFGETQYF
TGTGCCAGCAGCACAGGGAATCGGTTTGGGGAGACCCAGTACTTC
>TRBJ2-2|NA|18|TRBV24-1|few
CATSSTGRGIGGSGELFF
TGTGCCACCAGTTCTACAGGGAGGGGGATTGGCGGATCCGGGGAGCTGTTTTTT
>TRBJ1-2|TRBD1|14|TRBV29-1|NA
CSVDPGAGGQGYTF
TGCAGCGTTGATCCGGGCGCAGGGGGCCAAGGCTACACCTTC
>TRBJ1-2|NA|10|TRBV29-1|NA
CSLGDRLLTF
TGCAGCTTGGGAGACAGGCTCTTAACCTTC
>TRBJ2-2|NA|13|TRBV5-1|NA
CASNSRSTGELFF
TGCGCCAGCAACTCAAGGTCCACCGGGGAGCTGTTTTTT
>TRBJ2-7|NA|14|TRBV6-5|few
CASSYSKPGNEQYF
TGTGCCAGCAGTTACTCGAAACCCGGGAACGAGCAGTACTTC
>TRBJ2-7|NA|14|TRBV4-1|few
CASSQGTTHYEQYF
TGCGCCAGCAGCCAGGGGACCACGCATTACGAGCAGTACTTC
>TRBJ2-5|NA|12|TRBV5-1|many
CASSLDTETQYF
TGCGCCAGCAGCTTGGATACGGAGACCCAGTACTTC
>TRBJ1-2|NA|13|TRBV10-3|NA
CAIAHEGLYGYTF
TGTGCCATCGCCCACGAAGGCCTCTATGGCTACACCTTC
>TRBJ2-2|NA|13|TRBV7-7|NA
CASSLRLVGELFF
TGCGCCAGCAGCCTTCGGTTAGTCGGGGAGCTGTTTTTT